The TCR beta chain under discussion was sequenced for a study of blood T cell repertoires in COVID-19. Study overall: There were acute and convalescent COVID-19 samples, and they came from the United States, Italy and Spain. PBMCs, B-cell-depleted T cells, or T cells provided the cDNA or gDNA that made up the material.

Methods used by the authors: Counts of nucleated cells, estimated from reference gene primer amplification, were obtained. The assay was immunoSEQ multiplex PCR, and TCRdb's table has in-frame clones only and misses some. From that table come the V and J calls and clone size; the DNA was used to work out D and trimming. The data contain 200,000 or so clones, around 83% of them seen just once; the ten biggest clones take up approximately 6.5%. This TCR derives from a woman aged 40-49 years with acute or convalescent COVID-19. The material sequenced was peripheral blood.

The CDR3 protein is CASSQSWEDRDPYSNQPQHF. CDR3 DNA sequence: TGTGCCAGCAGCCAAAGTTGGGAGGACAGGGACCCATATAGCAATCAGCCCCAGCATTTT. The chain carries TRBV3-1 (or the pseudogene TRBV3-2) and TRBJ1-5, with TRBD1 identical over 8 bases. V shed 2 bases, J shed 0 bases, and the junction held 15 bases outside the gene matches. Germline-derived CDR1 and CDR2 are LGHDT and YNNKEL (reference sequence). CDR3 length equals 20 residues.